This TCR beta chain was recovered during a study of T cells in Graves' hyperthyroidism and ophthalmopathy. The source material, RNA transcripts, was used to amplify TCR beta CDR3 regions. First-round RT-PCR of the TCR CDR3 relied on the HTBI primer set. TCRdb re-called the multiplex PCR reads through MiXCR, storing one row per CDR3 protein. The profile shows approximately 870,000 distinct CDR3 sequences, 38% of them singletons. This clonotype was detected a few times. The study defined stable Graves' hyperthyroidism as no ophthalmopathy progression within 18 months. The patients, who ranged from 18 to 65 in age, presented with newly diagnosed hyperthyroidism lasting under 2 months. Those patients with uncontrolled infection, other autoimmune disease, pregnancy or lactation were excluded. The CDR3 runs to 14 residues. Germline values: CDR1 SEHNR, CDR2 FQNEAQ (reference sequence). Trimming cost V 3 bases and J 5 bases, with 10 bases left between them.

The sequence was obtained from a man aged 18-30 years with Graves' hyperthyroidism. Sequences were obtained from blood. V is TRBV7-9 and J is TRBJ2-2; D perhaps matches TRBD1 (6 bases). CDR3 coding DNA: TGTGCCAGCAGCTTTTGGACAGTTACCGGGGAGCTGTTTTTT. Its translation is CASSFWTVTGELFF.